This T cell receptor beta chain was found in a study of blood T cell repertoires in COVID-19. Germline values: CDR1 SEHNR, CDR2 FQNEAQ (reference sequence). CDR3 size: 12 residues. V shed 2 bases and J shed 5 bases, with 7 bases lying between them. TCRdb's copy holds only in-frame clones and misses some; the assay was immunoSEQ multiplex PCR. The sample holds about 340,000 clones, 80% to 95% seen once. Assignments of participants to cohorts depended upon their own reported clinical history. Two negative PCRs, clearance, or symptom resolution were required of recovered Cohort 3 donors. Sequences were obtained from PBMCs or T cells enriched from blood (not recorded which). The rearrangement links TRBV7-9 to TRBJ2-7, with D unresolved. This clonotype was obtained from a woman between 25 and 40 years old who had recovered from COVID-19. The CDR3 loop is CASSLISHEQYF. The CDR3 DNA reads as TGTGCCAGCAGCTTAATTAGCCACGAGCAGTACTTC.